Sequencing of this T cell receptor (beta chain) was carried out in a study of OX40 agonist ivuxolimab in advanced cancers. Study information: Partial responses occurred in Three dose-escalation patients, one with hepatocellular carcinoma and two with cutaneous melanoma. Study-wide results and caveats: In the 0.1-3.0 mg/kg groups, partial responders showed among the lowest expansion.

As regards this clone: Its antigen is still unknown.

V lost 4 bases and J lost 5, with 20 bases in between. CDR3 length: 16 amino acids. CDR1 is ENHRY and CDR2 is SYGVKD in the germline V gene. The protocol was immunoSEQ multiplex PCR, while the TCRdb copy is restricted to in-frame clones and leaves out a portion. The sample lists about 68,000 clones, around 84% seen once, with 1.5% to 2% in the top ten. The receptor was derived from an adult with an advanced solid tumor such as melanoma, head and neck, liver or kidney cancer. Source: CD4+ or CD8+ T cells sorted from blood, taken in a trial of the OX40 agonist ivuxolimab. V gene TRBV10-3 combines with J gene TRBJ2-5; D possibly corresponds to TRBD2 (5 bases). CDR3 in DNA: TGTGCCATCAGTGCGGCTAGGGAGCCGCACGGGGAGACCCAGTACTTC. This codes for CAISAAREPHGETQYF.